One sample yielded the 13 T cell receptor beta chains listed below, sequenced in a study of cytomegalovirus exposure and HLA in healthy donors. Produced via immunoSEQ multiplex PCR; TCRdb's table is partial and in-frame only. Counted here are roughly 200,000 clones, about three quarters occurring once; the ten biggest clones make up roughly 1.2%. Source material: PBMCs. Every receptor here comes from a woman in her twenties or thirties in good health and CMV-seronegative.

For the CDR3, the DNA is TGTGCCAGCAGCCGTAGGGGGGGTAATGAAAAACTGTTTTTT. It is translated as CASSRRGGNEKLFF. The rearrangement joins TRBV7-9 to TRBJ1-4; TRBD1 is a possible D gene (6 bases). The CDR3 covers 14 residues. In germline, CDR1 is SEHNR, CDR2 FQNEAQ (reference sequence). Trimming stripped 5 bases from V and 4 bases from J, with 11 bases between. Looking up the rest from reference TRBV7-9 and TRBJ1-4 gives the full variable domain: DTGVSQNPRHKITKRGQNVTFRCDPISEHNRLYWYRQTLGQGPEFLTYFQNEAQLEKSRLLSDRFSAERPKGSFSTLEIQRTEQGDSAMYLCASSRRGGNEKLFFGSGTQLSVL.

The table lists this clone with a few counts. This sequence joins TRBV7-2 and TRBJ1-4; D might be TRBD1 (5 bases). CDR1 and CDR2 from the germline V gene are SGHTA and FQGNSA. Deletions cut 4 bases from V and 3 bases from J, with 9 bases between. The CDR3 sequence is 14 residues long. The CDR3 DNA sequence: TGTGCCAGCAGCTATTCACAGGCTAATGAAAAACTGTTTTTT. This translates into CASSYSQANEKLFF.

This chain links TRBV7-2 with TRBJ2-2, with D hard to call. Trimming pared 5 bases from V and 6 bases from J, leaving 13 bases between. The germline V gene encodes CDR1 SGHTA and CDR2 FQGNSA. The CDR3 sequence is 14 residues long. CDR3 bases: TGTGCCAGCAGCGGTACCATGGCAGCCGGGGAGCTGTTTTTT. Translation: CASSGTMAAGELFF.

This sequence joins TRBV28 and TRBJ2-2; the D is unclear. V dropped 7 bases and J dropped 2 bases, with 8 bases sitting between them. Germline V gene sequence: CDR1 MDHEN, CDR2 SYDVKM. The CDR3 loop spans 13 amino acids. CDR3 DNA sequence: TGTGCCAGCATAGTTGCAAACACCGGGGAGCTGTTTTTT. The encoded protein is CASIVANTGELFF.

This rearrangement joins TRBV12-2 to TRBJ2-1; TRBD1 is taken as the D call from the table, unchecked against the DNA. TRBV12-2 is deemed a pseudogene. This CDR3 is 17 amino acids long. CDR3 DNA sequence: TGTGCAAGTCGCGCTAGGCAGGGAAAAAGCTCCTACAATGAGCAGTTCTTC. Protein: CASRARQGKSSYNEQFF.

V gene TRBV7-7 combines with J gene TRBJ2-1, with D uncertain. Germline V gene sequence: CDR1 SSHAT, CDR2 FNYEAQ (reference sequence). Trimming removed 1 base at V and 7 bases at J, with 14 bases between. This CDR3 comprises 15 residues. The CDR3 protein is CASSLGRNSRNEQFF. CDR3 DNA: TGTGCCAGCAGCTTAGGGCGAAACAGTCGAAATGAGCAGTTCTTC.

A single count supports this clone. V and J are TRBV29-1 and TRBJ2-5, with TRBD2 as a possible D gene (5 bases). V was clipped by 1 base and J by 2 bases, with 20 bases between them. Germline assignment: CDR1 SQVTM and CDR2 ANQGSEA. The CDR3 is 17 amino acids. In DNA form, the CDR3 reads TGCAGCGTTGAAGTCGGTGGGAGTCCGACCACACAAGAGACCCAGTACTTC. The encoded protein is CSVEVGGSPTTQETQYF.

The V and J genes are TRBV5-1 and TRBJ2-2; possibly TRBD2 for D (6 bases). The germline CDR1 and CDR2 sequences are SGHRS and YFSETQ. The CDR3 contains 12 residues. Trimming cost V 4 bases and J 6 bases, with 7 bases left between them. CDR3 bases: TGCGCCAGCAGCCGGGAGCCCGGGGAGCTGTTTTTT. As protein: CASSREPGELFF.

The chain has TRBV19 and TRBJ2-7, with 9 bases identical to TRBD1. The CDR3 runs 13 residues. In germline, CDR1 is LNHDA, CDR2 SQIVND (reference sequence). With V trimmed by 4 bases and J by 2 bases, 0 bases remained unmatched. CDR3 nucleotide sequence: TGTGCCAGTAGTAGGGACAGGGCCTACGAGCAGTACTTC. Protein sequence: CASSRDRAYEQYF.

A few counts support this clone. The chain is built from TRBV4-1 and TRBJ1-5, with a tentative D call TRBD1 (6 bases). V was trimmed by 2 bases and J by 4 bases, leaving 18 bases between them. The CDR3 runs to 17 residues. In germline, CDR1 is MGHRA, CDR2 YSYEKL. The CDR3: CASSQRTGQGTNQPQHF. The CDR3 bases are TGCGCCAGCAGCCAACGTACGGGGCAGGGGACAAATCAGCCCCAGCATTTT.

A single count supports this clone. The gene calls are TRBV28 and TRBJ2-1, with TRBD2 matching 9 bases. V shed 5 bases, J shed 8 bases, and the junction held 10 bases outside the gene matches. CDR1 and CDR2 from the germline V gene are MDHEN and SYDVKM. The CDR3 sequence is 15 residues long. The CDR3: CASSRRWQRGDEQFF. The CDR3 DNA is TGTGCCAGCAGTAGAAGGTGGCAGCGGGGGGATGAGCAGTTCTTC.

The CDR3 reads CASSQLQAYYGYTF. In nucleotides, the CDR3 is TGTGCCAGTAGCCAACTACAGGCTTACTATGGCTACACCTTC. The chain carries TRBV19 and TRBJ1-2; a weak D match, TRBD1 (5 bases). V was cut by 6 bases and J by 3 bases, with 14 bases left in between. This CDR3 has 14 amino acids. CDR1 is LNHDA and CDR2 is SQIVND in the germline V gene (reference sequence).

This sequence joins TRBV4-2 and TRBJ1-3, with D perhaps TRBD1 (5 bases). V was cut by 4 bases and J by 0 bases, with 13 bases left in between. This CDR3 spans 16 amino acids. Germline CDR1 LGHNA, CDR2 YNFKEQ. The CDR3 DNA reads as TGTGCCAGCAGCCGCGGGACGCTGTTCTCTGGAAACACCATATATTTT. Translating it yields CASSRGTLFSGNTIYF.